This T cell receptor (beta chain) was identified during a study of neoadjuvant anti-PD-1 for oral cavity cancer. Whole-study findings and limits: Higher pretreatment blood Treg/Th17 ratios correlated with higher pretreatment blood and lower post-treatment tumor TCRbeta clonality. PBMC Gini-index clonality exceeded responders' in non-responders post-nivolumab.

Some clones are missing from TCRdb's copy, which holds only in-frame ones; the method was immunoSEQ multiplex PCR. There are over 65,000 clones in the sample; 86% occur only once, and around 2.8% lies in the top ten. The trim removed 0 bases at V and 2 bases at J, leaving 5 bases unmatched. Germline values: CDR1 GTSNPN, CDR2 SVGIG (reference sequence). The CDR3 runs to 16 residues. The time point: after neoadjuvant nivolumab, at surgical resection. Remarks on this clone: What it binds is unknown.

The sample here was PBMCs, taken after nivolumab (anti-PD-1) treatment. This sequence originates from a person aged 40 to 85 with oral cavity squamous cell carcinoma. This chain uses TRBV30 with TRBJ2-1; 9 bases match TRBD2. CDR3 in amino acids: CAWSVPLAGTYNEQFF. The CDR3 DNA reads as TGTGCCTGGAGTGTCCCCCTAGCGGGGACCTACAATGAGCAGTTCTTC.